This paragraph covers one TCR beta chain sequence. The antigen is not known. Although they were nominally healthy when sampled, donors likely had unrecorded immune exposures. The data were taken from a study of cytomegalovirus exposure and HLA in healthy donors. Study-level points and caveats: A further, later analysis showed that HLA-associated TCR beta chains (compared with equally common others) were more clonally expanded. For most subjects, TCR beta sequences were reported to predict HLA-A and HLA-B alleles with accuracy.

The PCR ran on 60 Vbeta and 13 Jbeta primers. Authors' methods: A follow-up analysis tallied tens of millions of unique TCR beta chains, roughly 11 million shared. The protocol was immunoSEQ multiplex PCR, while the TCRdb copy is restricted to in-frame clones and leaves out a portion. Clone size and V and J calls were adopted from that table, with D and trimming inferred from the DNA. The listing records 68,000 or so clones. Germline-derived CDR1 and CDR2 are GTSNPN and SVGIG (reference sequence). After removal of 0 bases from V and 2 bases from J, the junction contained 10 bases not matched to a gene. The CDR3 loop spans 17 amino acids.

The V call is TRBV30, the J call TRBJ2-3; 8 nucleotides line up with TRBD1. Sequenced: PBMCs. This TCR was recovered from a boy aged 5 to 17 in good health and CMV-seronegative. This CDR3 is CAWSVSIPGGPTDTQYF. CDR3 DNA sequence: TGTGCCTGGAGTGTATCAATCCCAGGGGGCCCCACAGATACGCAGTATTTT.